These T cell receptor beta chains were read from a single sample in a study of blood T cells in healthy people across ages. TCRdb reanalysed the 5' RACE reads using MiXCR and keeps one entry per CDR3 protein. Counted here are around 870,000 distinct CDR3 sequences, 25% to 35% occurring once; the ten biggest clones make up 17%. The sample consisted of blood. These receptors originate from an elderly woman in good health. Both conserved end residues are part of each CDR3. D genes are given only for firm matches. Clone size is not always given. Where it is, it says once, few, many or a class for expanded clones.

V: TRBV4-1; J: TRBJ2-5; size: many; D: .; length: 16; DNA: TGCGCCAGCAGCCAAACCCAGGGCGGCGGTCTGGAGACCCAGTACTTC; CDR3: CASSQTQGGGLETQYF
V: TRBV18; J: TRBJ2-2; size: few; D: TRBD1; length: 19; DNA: TGTGCCAGCTCACCAGCGGTCTCCCTCCGGACAGGTGGGACCGGGGAGCTGTTTTTT; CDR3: CASSPAVSLRTGGTGELFF
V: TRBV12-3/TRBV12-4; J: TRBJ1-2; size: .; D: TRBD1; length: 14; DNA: TGTGCCAGCAGTTCGACAGGGGGCCGGTATGGCTACACCTTC; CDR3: CASSSTGGRYGYTF
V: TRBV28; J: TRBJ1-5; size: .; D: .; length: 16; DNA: TGTGCCAGCAGTTTATTAGCCGGGACTAGCAATCAGCCCCAGCATTTT; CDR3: CASSLLAGTSNQPQHF
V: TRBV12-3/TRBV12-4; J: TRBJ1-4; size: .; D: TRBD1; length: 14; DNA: TGTGCCAGCAGTGTGGCAGGGGGCAGTGAAAAACTGTTTTTT; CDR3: CASSVAGGSEKLFF
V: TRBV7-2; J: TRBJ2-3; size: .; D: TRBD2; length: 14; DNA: TGTGCCAGCGTGCGCGGGGGGTTAACAGATACGCAGTATTTT; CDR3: CASVRGGLTDTQYF
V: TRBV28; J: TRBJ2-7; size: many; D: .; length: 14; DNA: TGTGCCAGCAGCCCGCAGGGCTACCTCTACGAGCAGTACTTC; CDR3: CASSPQGYLYEQYF
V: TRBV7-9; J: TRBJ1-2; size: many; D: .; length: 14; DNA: TGTGCCAGCAGCTTAGGTTCCAGGGGATCCGGCTACACCTTC; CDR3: CASSLGSRGSGYTF
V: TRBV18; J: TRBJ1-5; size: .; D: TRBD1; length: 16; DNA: TGTGCCAGCTCACCACGGTCCGGACAGGGGTTACAGCCCCAGCATTTT; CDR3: CASSPRSGQGLQPQHF
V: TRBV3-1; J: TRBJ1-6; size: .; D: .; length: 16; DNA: TGTGCCAGCAGCCAAGCGACCGTAGGCTATAATTCACCCCTCCACTTT; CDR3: CASSQATVGYNSPLHF
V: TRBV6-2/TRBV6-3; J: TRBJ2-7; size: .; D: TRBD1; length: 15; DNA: TGTGCCAGCAGATCTGGGGGGACAGGCTCCTACGAGCAGTACTTC; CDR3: CASRSGGTGSYEQYF
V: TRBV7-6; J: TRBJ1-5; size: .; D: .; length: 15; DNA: TGTGCCAGCAGCACCTCACAGGGCCTGGGGCAGCCCCAGCATTTT; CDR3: CASSTSQGLGQPQHF
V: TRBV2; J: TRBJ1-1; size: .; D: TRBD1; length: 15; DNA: TGTGCCAGCAGTGCCGGACAGGGTCCGGACACTGAAGCTTTCTTT; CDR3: CASSAGQGPDTEAFF
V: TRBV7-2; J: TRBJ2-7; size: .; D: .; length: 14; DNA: TGTGCCAGCAGACCAGGGGCCGAGACCTACGAGCAGTACTTC; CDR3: CASRPGAETYEQYF
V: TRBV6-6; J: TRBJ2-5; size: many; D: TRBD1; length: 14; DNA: TGTGCCAGCAGAAAGGACAGGGGGGAGGAGACCCAGTACTTC; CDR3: CASRKDRGEETQYF
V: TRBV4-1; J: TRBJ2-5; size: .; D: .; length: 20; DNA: TGCGCCAGCAGCCAAGACAGGTGGGGGACGGCTAGCCCAAGGTTGGGTGAGCAGTACTTC; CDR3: CASSQDRWGTASPRLGEQYF
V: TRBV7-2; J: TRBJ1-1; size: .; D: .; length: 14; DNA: TGTGCCAGCAGCTTAGACGGCTGGATGACTGAAGCTTTCTTT; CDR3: CASSLDGWMTEAFF
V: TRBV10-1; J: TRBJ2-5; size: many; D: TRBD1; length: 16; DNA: TGCGCCAGCAGTGCCGACAAAAGACAGGGTACAGAGACCCAGTACTTC; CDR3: CASSADKRQGTETQYF
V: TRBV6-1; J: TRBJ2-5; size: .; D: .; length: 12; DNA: TGTGCCAGCAGTGAAGCGTGGGAGACCCAGTACTTC; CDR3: CASSEAWETQYF
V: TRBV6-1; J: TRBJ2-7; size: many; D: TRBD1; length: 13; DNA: TGTGCCACCAAGACAGGGGTCCGCTACGAGCAGTACTTC; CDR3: CATKTGVRYEQYF
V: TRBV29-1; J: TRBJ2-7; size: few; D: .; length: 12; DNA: TGCAGCGGCCGGGACAACTACTACGAGCAGTACTTC; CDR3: CSGRDNYYEQYF
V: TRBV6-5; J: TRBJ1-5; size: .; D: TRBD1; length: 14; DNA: TGTGCCAGCAAAAGGGACAGTAGCAATCAGCCCCAGCATTTT; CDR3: CASKRDSSNQPQHF
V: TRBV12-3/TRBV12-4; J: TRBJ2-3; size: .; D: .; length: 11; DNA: TGTGCCAGCACGAGCGCAGATACGGAATATTTT; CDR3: CASTSADTEYF
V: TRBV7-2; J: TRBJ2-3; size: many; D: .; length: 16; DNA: TGTGCCAGCAGCTTAACGGTGGGGCCTAGACTCGATACGCAGTATTTT; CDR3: CASSLTVGPRLDTQYF
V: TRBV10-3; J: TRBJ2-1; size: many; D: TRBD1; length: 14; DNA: TGTGCCATCAGTGGGGCCAGGGGGAAGAATGAGCAGTTCTTC; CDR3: CAISGARGKNEQFF
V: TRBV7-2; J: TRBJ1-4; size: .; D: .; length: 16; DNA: TGTGCCAGCAGCCAAAATCGTGGGGTGACTAATGAAAAACTGTTTTTT; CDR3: CASSQNRGVTNEKLFF
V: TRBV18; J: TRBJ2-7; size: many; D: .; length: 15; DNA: TGTGCCAGCTCACCCTACACCGCCGGCTCCTACGAGCAGTACTTC; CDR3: CASSPYTAGSYEQYF
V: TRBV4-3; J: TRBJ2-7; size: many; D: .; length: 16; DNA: TGCGCCAGCAGCCGAGGGGCTAGCGAGAGCTCCTACGAGCAGTACTTC; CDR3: CASSRGASESSYEQYF
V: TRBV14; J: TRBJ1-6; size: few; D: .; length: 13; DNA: TGTGCCAGCAGCCCCCACAGGGAATCACCCCTCCACTTT; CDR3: CASSPHRESPLHF
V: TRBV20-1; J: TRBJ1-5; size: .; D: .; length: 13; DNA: TGCAGTGCCCACGCGGGGGGGGATCAGCCCCAGCATTTT; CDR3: CSAHAGGDQPQHF
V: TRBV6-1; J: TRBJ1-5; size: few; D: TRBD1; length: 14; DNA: TGTGCCAGCAACCCGGGACAGGGCGGACAGCCCCAGCATTTT; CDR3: CASNPGQGGQPQHF
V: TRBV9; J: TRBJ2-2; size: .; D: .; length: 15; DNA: TGTGCCAGCAGCGTAGTTGGGGCGAACACCGGGGAGCTGTTTTTT; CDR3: CASSVVGANTGELFF
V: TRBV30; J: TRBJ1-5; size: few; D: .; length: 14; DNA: TGTGCCTGGAGTCGGGGGGCGAGGAATCAGCCCCAGCATTTT; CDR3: CAWSRGARNQPQHF
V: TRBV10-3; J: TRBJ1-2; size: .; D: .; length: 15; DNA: TGTGCCATCAAGGATGGAGTCAGTACTAACTATGGCTACACCTTC; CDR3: CAIKDGVSTNYGYTF
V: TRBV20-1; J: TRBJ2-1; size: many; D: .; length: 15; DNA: TGCAGTGCTAGAGATGCTAGCGCGTCCTACAATGAGCAGTTCTTC; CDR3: CSARDASASYNEQFF
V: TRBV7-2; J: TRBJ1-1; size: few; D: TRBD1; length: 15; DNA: TGTGCCAGCAGCCGCCAGGGGGCAAGGAGCACTGAAGCTTTCTTT; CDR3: CASSRQGARSTEAFF
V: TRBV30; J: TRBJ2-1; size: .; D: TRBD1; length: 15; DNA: TGTGCCTGGAGAGGGCTGACAGGGGCTTACGATGAGCAGTTCTTC; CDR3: CAWRGLTGAYDEQFF
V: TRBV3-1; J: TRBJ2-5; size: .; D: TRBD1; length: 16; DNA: TGTGCCAGCAGCCAAGCCCTCAGGGGGTGGGAAGAGACCCAGTACTTC; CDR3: CASSQALRGWEETQYF
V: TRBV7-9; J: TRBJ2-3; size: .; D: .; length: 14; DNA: TGTGCCAGCAGCCTGGAGCTAGGTCCAGATACGCAGTATTTT; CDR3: CASSLELGPDTQYF
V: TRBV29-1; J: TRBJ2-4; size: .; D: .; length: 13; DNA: TGCAGCGTTGGTCAGGGTGGGGAAAACATTCAGTACTTC; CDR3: CSVGQGGENIQYF
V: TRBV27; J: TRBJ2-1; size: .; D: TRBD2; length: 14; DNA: TGTGCCAGCAATTGGCGGGAGAGTCGGAATGAGCAGTTCTTC; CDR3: CASNWRESRNEQFF
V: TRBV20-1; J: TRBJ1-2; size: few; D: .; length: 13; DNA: TGCAGTGCTACCAACAGGGTATCAGGTGGCTACACCTTC; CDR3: CSATNRVSGGYTF
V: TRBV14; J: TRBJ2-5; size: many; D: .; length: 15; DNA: TGTGCCAGCAGCGTTGGGCCAACGATCCAAGAGACCCAGTACTTC; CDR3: CASSVGPTIQETQYF
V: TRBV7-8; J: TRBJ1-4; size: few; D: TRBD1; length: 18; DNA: TGTGCCAGCAGCTTAGGGCGGCGGACAGGGGGCTCTAATGAAAAACTGTTTTTT; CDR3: CASSLGRRTGGSNEKLFF
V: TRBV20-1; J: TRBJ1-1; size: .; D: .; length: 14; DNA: TGCAGTGCACAGTCCAGGGGAGTCGACACTGTAGCTTTCTTT; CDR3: CSAQSRGVDTVAFF
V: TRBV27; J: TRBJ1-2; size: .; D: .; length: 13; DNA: TGTGCCAGCAGTTTCACAGGGTCCGGTGGCTACACCTTC; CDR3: CASSFTGSGGYTF
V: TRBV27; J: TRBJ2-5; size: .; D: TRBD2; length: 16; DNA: TGTGCCAGCAGTTTAGAGCGGGGGGGCCGGAACAATGAGCAGTACTTC; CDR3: CASSLERGGRNNEQYF
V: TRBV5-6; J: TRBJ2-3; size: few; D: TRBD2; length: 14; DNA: TGTGCCAGCAGCTTGGAAGCGGGGGGAGGTACGCAGTATTTT; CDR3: CASSLEAGGGTQYF